Presented here are 26 T cell receptor beta chains from one specimen sequenced in a study of T cell changes during pregnancy in multiple sclerosis. The assay was immunoSEQ multiplex PCR, and TCRdb's table has in-frame clones only and misses some. The data hold over 70,000 clones, with about 94% observed a single time. The material was peripheral blood, obtained in the third trimester of pregnancy. Receptors were obtained from a female donor with multiple sclerosis, enrolled in a pregnancy study.

The V and J genes are TRBV18 and TRBJ2-5; 7 bases map to TRBD2. The V gene's germline CDR1 is KGHSH and CDR2 LQKENI. Unmatched junction bases numbered 16, after V lost 3 bases and J lost 0 bases. The CDR3 has 19 amino acids. Written as DNA, the CDR3 is TGTGCCAGCTCACCCCCGTTGCTCGCGGGAGAAATAAACCAAGAGACCCAGTACTTC. Its translation: CASSPPLLAGEINQETQYF.

The chain couples TRBV4-1 to TRBJ2-7, with D maybe TRBD1 (6 bases). CDR3 length equals 15 residues. From germline, CDR1 is MGHRA and CDR2 YSYEKL. V dropped 1 base and J dropped 4 bases, with 14 bases sitting between them. CDR3 sequence: CASSQGQVGLYEQYF. The CDR3, as DNA: TGCGCCAGCAGCCAAGGACAGGTGGGTCTGTACGAGCAGTACTTC.

The rearrangement links TRBV4-2 to TRBJ2-1; weak D call: TRBD2 (6 bases). The germline V gene encodes CDR1 LGHNA and CDR2 YNFKEQ. The CDR3 sequence is 17 residues long. V dropped 0 bases and J dropped 0 bases, with 12 bases sitting between them. The CDR3 spells CASSQDWEASSYNEQFF. DNA for the CDR3: TGTGCCAGCAGCCAAGATTGGGAGGCCAGCTCCTACAATGAGCAGTTCTTC.

The chain recombines TRBV6-1 with TRBJ1-2; no firm D call. Germline V gives CDR1 MNHNS, CDR2 SASEGT. The V and J ends lost 6 bases and 4 bases respectively, with 12 bases between them. The CDR3 runs 13 residues. Here the CDR3 reads CASSPRTSYGYTF. The CDR3, as DNA: TGTGCCAGCAGCCCCCGCACTAGCTATGGCTACACCTTC.

Note on this clone: One end of the junction does not line up with germline, which may come from a read error. V usage is TRBV19 and J usage is TRBJ1-2; possible D gene TRBD1, 5 bases. CDR3 length: 13 amino acids. Germline assignment: CDR1 LNHDA and CDR2 SQIVND (reference sequence). CDR3 amino acids: CASSIAGHYDYTF. The CDR3 coding sequence is TGTGCCAGTAGTATCGCAGGGCACTATGACTACACCTTC.

The CDR3 region is CASSGRTSGTGKTQYF. CDR3 DNA: TGTGCCAGCAGCGGAAGGACTAGCGGGACGGGGAAGACCCAGTACTTC. This sequence joins TRBV5-8 and TRBJ2-5, with 12 bases matching TRBD2. CDR1 and CDR2 (germline): SGHTS, YDEGEE. J was trimmed by 6 bases and V by 4 bases; bases with no gene match: 10. CDR3 length: 16 residues.

V usage is TRBV25-1 and J usage is TRBJ2-1, with D unclear. CDR1 is MGHDK and CDR2 is SYGVNS in the germline V gene. V dropped 8 bases and J dropped 1 base, with 3 bases sitting between them. The CDR3 contains 11 residues. In DNA form, the CDR3 reads TGTGCCAGCCGTTCCTACAATGAGCAGTTCTTC. Protein: CASRSYNEQFF.

CDR3 bases: TGCGCCAGCGCTCCCAGGGGGCGTAACACTGAAGCTTTCTTT. This translates into CASAPRGRNTEAFF. The chain combines TRBV5-1 with TRBJ1-1; TRBD1 agrees at 8 bases. The CDR3 is made up of 14 amino acids. CDR1 and CDR2 (germline): SGHRS, YFSETQ. The junction had 7 bases not matched to a gene; V was cut back by 7 bases and J by 2 bases.

V and J are TRBV7-3 and TRBJ2-1, with D possibly TRBD1 on 5 matching bases. The germline V and J ends were trimmed by 0 bases and 5 bases, with 8 bases remaining between them. This CDR3 has 14 residues. From germline, CDR1 is SGHTA and CDR2 FQGTGA. The CDR3 protein is CASSLTSQDNEQFF. In DNA form, the CDR3 reads TGTGCCAGCAGCTTAACGTCACAGGACAATGAGCAGTTCTTC.

This clone has only one observation. The gene calls are TRBV30 and TRBJ1-4; D might be TRBD1 (6 bases). CDR3 length: 17 residues. The ends were cut back, 0 bases at V and 7 bases at J, with 21 bases in the middle. Germline CDR1 GTSNPN, CDR2 SVGIG (reference sequence). The CDR3 here is CAWSVLPPGTQGEKLFF. CDR3 in DNA: TGTGCCTGGAGTGTACTCCCGCCCGGGACACAGGGTGAAAAACTGTTTTTT.

V gene TRBV5-4 combines with J gene TRBJ2-1, with D uncertain. The V end was cut by 0 bases, the J end by 0 bases, with 7 bases between. The CDR3 sequence is 15 residues long. Germline V gene sequence: CDR1 SGHNT, CDR2 YYREEE (reference sequence). The chain's CDR3 is CASSLEQSSYNEQFF. The DNA of the CDR3 is TGTGCCAGCAGCTTGGAGCAAAGCTCCTACAATGAGCAGTTCTTC.

The rearrangement uses TRBV6-6 and TRBJ2-7, with a possible D match to TRBD2 (6 bases). The CDR3 totals 15 residues. Trimming left V 2 bases short and J 5 bases short, with 16 bases between. Germline V gene lookup returns CDR1 MNHNY and CDR2 SVGAGI (reference sequence). DNA for the CDR3: TGTGCCAGCAGTTACGGACTATCTAAACTTGACGAGCAGTACTTC. Translation: CASSYGLSKLDEQYF.

The rearrangement links TRBV10-2 to TRBJ2-1; 7 bases fit TRBD1. The CDR3 consists of 16 residues. CDR1 and CDR2 (germline): WSHSY, SAAADI. The V and J ends lost 0 bases and 6 bases, in that order; junction bases with no gene match: 8. CDR3 bases: TGCGCCAGCAGTGAGTCGAAGACAGGGATACTCAATGAGCAGTTCTTC. This codes for CASSESKTGILNEQFF.

The rearrangement links TRBV9 to TRBJ2-7, with 9 bases identical to TRBD2. Germline V gene sequence: CDR1 SGDLS, CDR2 YYNGEE. This CDR3 spans 15 amino acids. V was clipped by 0 bases and J by 5 bases; unmatched bases: 6. The CDR3 loop is CASSVGGTSFHEQYF. The CDR3, as DNA: TGTGCCAGCAGCGTAGGGGGGACTAGCTTCCACGAGCAGTACTTC.

The genes are TRBV4-3 and TRBJ2-7; 7 bases are shared with TRBD1. The trim removed 3 bases at V and 2 bases at J, leaving 4 bases unmatched. The CDR3 consists of 14 residues. The germline gives CDR1 LGHNA, CDR2 YSLEER. The DNA of the CDR3 is TGCGCCAGCAGCCAGGGACAGTCTACCTACGAGCAGTACTTC. Amino acids: CASSQGQSTYEQYF.

This rearrangement joins TRBV7-9 to TRBJ2-1; 10 bases are a match to TRBD2. V was clipped by 5 bases and J by 8 bases; unmatched bases: 9. This CDR3 contains 15 residues. Germline CDR1 SEHNR, CDR2 FQNEAQ (reference sequence). The CDR3 spells CASSRGGLASYEQFF. DNA for the CDR3: TGTGCCAGCAGCCGAGGGGGACTAGCGTCCTATGAGCAGTTCTTC. The full variable domain, with the rest looked up from reference TRBV7-9 and TRBJ2-1, is DTGVSQNPRHKITKRGQNVTFRCDPISEHNRLYWYRQTLGQGPEFLTYFQNEAQLEKSRLLSDRFSAERPKGSFSTLEIQRTEQGDSAMYLCASSRGGLASYEQFFGPGTRLTVL.

V and J are TRBV18 and TRBJ2-2, with D unclear. The germline V gene encodes CDR1 KGHSH and CDR2 LQKENI. With 3 bases removed from V and 1 base from J, the gap between germline ends came to 6 bases. CDR3 length equals 14 residues. Here the CDR3 reads CASSPWQNTGELFF. The CDR3 DNA sequence: TGTGCCAGCTCACCCTGGCAGAACACCGGGGAGCTGTTTTTT.

V and J are TRBV29-1 and TRBJ1-3; possible D gene TRBD1, 6 bases. Germline assignment: CDR1 SQVTM and CDR2 ANQGSEA. The V end lost 8 bases, the J end lost 0 bases, and 17 bases lay between the germline ends. This CDR3 region has 15 residues. As DNA, the CDR3 is TGCAGCCCATCTCGGGACACCCGCTCTGGAAACACCATATATTTT. Protein: CSPSRDTRSGNTIYF.

This chain connects TRBV28 to TRBJ2-7, with 7 bases matching TRBD1. V gave up 3 bases and J gave up 6 bases; unmatched junction bases: 8. The length of the CDR3 is 14 residues. The germline V gene encodes CDR1 MDHEN and CDR2 SYDVKM. The CDR3 coding sequence is TGTGCCAGCAGTTTCCAGGGGGTAGTTCGCGAGCAGTACTTC. Protein product: CASSFQGVVREQYF.

The CDR3 coding sequence is TGTGCCAGCAGTGAAGGAGGGCCCCAGCATTTT. It is translated as CASSEGGPQHF. The rearrangement uses TRBV2 and TRBJ1-5; the D is unclear. In germline, CDR1 is SNHLY, CDR2 FYNNEI. The V and J ends lost 1 base and 9 bases respectively, with 4 bases between them. The CDR3 length is 11 residues.

The chain has TRBV9 and TRBJ2-1; 8 nucleotides align to TRBD1. CDR1 and CDR2 from the germline V gene are SGDLS and YYNGEE. J lost 1 base, V lost 6 bases, and 6 bases had no gene match. The CDR3 runs 15 residues. The CDR3 region is CASKRGQGSYNEQFF. Written as DNA, the CDR3 is TGTGCCAGCAAACGCGGACAGGGTTCCTACAATGAGCAGTTCTTC.

The V gene is TRBV9, the J gene TRBJ1-5; D not certain. Trimming took 0 bases from V and 4 from J, leaving 8 bases between them. Germline lookup yields CDR1 SGDLS and CDR2 YYNGEE. The length of the CDR3 is 14 residues. CDR3 region: CASSVAPVNQPQHF. Written as DNA, the CDR3 is TGTGCCAGCAGCGTAGCTCCAGTGAATCAGCCCCAGCATTTT.

The V and J genes are TRBV19 and TRBJ2-1; D remains ambiguous. Germline values: CDR1 LNHDA, CDR2 SQIVND (reference sequence). V was shortened by 6 bases and J by 3 bases, with 9 bases between the two germline ends. The CDR3 has 13 residues. CDR3 sequence reads: CASRPGHYNEQFF. CDR3 nucleotides: TGTGCCAGTAGGCCAGGCCACTACAATGAGCAGTTCTTC.

The chain couples TRBV5-1 to TRBJ2-5, with 7 nucleotides matching TRBD1. J was trimmed by 5 bases and V by 4 bases; bases with no gene match: 14. Germline CDR1 SGHRS, CDR2 YFSETQ. The CDR3 consists of 16 residues. The CDR3 sequence is CASSPGTVGVFETQYF. The CDR3 DNA reads as TGCGCCAGCAGCCCTGGGACAGTAGGAGTATTCGAGACCCAGTACTTC.

The rearrangement links TRBV2 to TRBJ2-1; TRBD1 matches at 10 bases. The CDR3 is 17 amino acids. CDR1 and CDR2 from the germline V gene are SNHLY and FYNNEI. The CDR3 DNA sequence: TGTGCGGTTTTGGGACAGGGGTGGACCAGCTCCTACAATGAGCAGTTCTTC. It translates to CAVLGQGWTSSYNEQFF.

V gene TRBV6-5 combines with J gene TRBJ2-1; 8 positions agree with TRBD1. Germline V gene sequence: CDR1 MNHEY, CDR2 SVGAGI. Trimming removed 4 bases from V and 5 bases from J; junction bases left unmatched: 7. This CDR3 contains 15 residues. CDR3 in DNA: TGTGCCAGCAGTTTGACCGGGGACAGGCACAATGAGCAGTTCTTC. Encoded protein: CASSLTGDRHNEQFF.